The next 22 T cell receptor beta chains were all read from a single sample in a study of shared clonotypes between healthy human individuals. Using immunoSEQ multiplex PCR, the repertoire was profiled, and TCRdb retains in-frame clones only, with some absent. The data contain about 470,000 clones, roughly 77% of them singletons. The sample was PBMCs. The receptors shown here come from a woman aged 40 to 50 in good health. Some clones in this sample may be carry-over from other donors' samples.

This rearrangement joins TRBV14 to TRBJ2-3, with 8 bases aligning to TRBD2. This CDR3 has 16 residues. Trimming cost V 4 bases and J 3 bases; bases outside gene matches: 9. The germline V gene encodes CDR1 SGHDN and CDR2 FVKESK. The chain's CDR3 is CASSLVVTSGTDTQYF. Here the CDR3 DNA reads TGTGCCAGCAGCCTCGTGGTTACTAGCGGAACAGATACGCAGTATTTT.

The chain joins TRBV12-5 to TRBJ2-3; 8 nucleotides align to TRBD2. V lost 11 bases, J lost 4 bases, and 20 bases stayed unmatched. The CDR3 consists of 17 residues. Germline V gene lookup returns CDR1 LGHNT and CDR2 FRNRAP. This chain's CDR3 is CASTRGLAGRGADTQYF. CDR3 DNA sequence: TGTGCTTCGACCCGGGGGCTAGCGGGTAGAGGGGCAGATACGCAGTATTTT.

The chain employs TRBV5-4 and TRBJ2-5; TRBD1 matches at 9 bases. With V trimmed by 8 bases and J by 4 bases, 9 bases remained unmatched. This CDR3 has 14 residues. Germline lookup yields CDR1 SGHNT and CDR2 YYREEE (reference sequence). The CDR3 DNA reads TGTGCCAGTTCGACAGGGGGACGAGGAGAGACCCAGTACTTC. It specifies CASSTGGRGETQYF.

The CDR3 sequence is CAWSGASGRREQFF. CDR3 coding DNA: TGTGCCTGGAGTGGGGCTAGCGGGAGGCGGGAGCAGTTCTTC. V is TRBV30 and J is TRBJ2-1, with 11 bases that match TRBD2. CDR3 length equals 14 residues. Germline loops: CDR1 GTSNPN, CDR2 SVGIG (reference sequence). Losses at the gene ends were 1 base for V and 10 bases for J; bases not matched to a gene: 6.

The V and J genes are TRBV7-6 and TRBJ2-3; weak D call: TRBD1 (5 bases). This CDR3 region has 15 residues. In germline, CDR1 is SGHVS, CDR2 FNYEAQ. V was cut by 4 bases and J by 0 bases, with 11 bases left in between. The CDR3 reads CASSSTGASTDTQYF. CDR3 coding DNA: TGTGCCAGCAGCTCCACAGGTGCTAGCACAGATACGCAGTATTTT.

A single count supports this clone. This chain joins TRBV7-3 and TRBJ2-7; 7 nucleotides line up with TRBD2. This CDR3 spans 15 amino acids. The germline V gene has CDR1 SGHTA and CDR2 FQGTGA. V lost 5 bases and J lost 0; bases outside the gene matches: 7. CDR3 coding DNA: TGTGCCAGCAGCCTGCTAGCGGTTAGCTCCTACGAGCAGTACTTC. Translation gives CASSLLAVSSYEQYF.

The V and J genes are TRBV10-3 and TRBJ2-3, with 8 bases aligning to TRBD1. Per germline, CDR1 ENHRY and CDR2 SYGVKD. The CDR3 runs to 13 residues. Unmatched junction bases numbered 0, after V lost 6 bases and J lost 1 base. Written as DNA, the CDR3 is TGTGCCATCAGGGACAGGGGCACAGATACGCAGTATTTT. Translation: CAIRDRGTDTQYF.

The chain joins TRBV2 to TRBJ1-1; D is undetermined. The CDR3 extends over 15 amino acids. Germline lookup yields CDR1 SNHLY and CDR2 FYNNEI. The V gene lost 7 bases and the J gene lost 0 bases, with 15 bases spanning the gap. The CDR3 reads CASKSYGQMNTEAFF. CDR3 sequence (DNA): TGTGCCAGCAAAAGTTATGGGCAGATGAACACTGAAGCTTTCTTT.

The chain couples TRBV9 to TRBJ2-7; 10 bases fit TRBD2. After removal of 0 bases from V and 0 bases from J, the junction contained 6 bases not matched to a gene. Germline values: CDR1 SGDLS, CDR2 YYNGEE. The CDR3 is 17 amino acids. The CDR3 loop reads CASSVAGAGGTSYEQYF. Here the CDR3 DNA reads TGTGCCAGCAGCGTAGCGGGAGCGGGAGGGACCTCCTACGAGCAGTACTTC.

The count of this clone is one. This chain uses TRBV11-2 with TRBJ2-3; D unclear. Per the germline V gene, CDR1 is SGHAT and CDR2 is FQNNGV. Trimming removed 4 bases at V and 4 bases at J, with 12 bases between. The CDR3 contains 14 residues. The CDR3 spells CASSSTWVADTQYF. The CDR3 DNA is TGTGCCAGCAGCTCCACGTGGGTGGCAGATACGCAGTATTTT.

The V call is TRBV5-4, the J call TRBJ1-4; 10 bases match TRBD1. Germline CDR1 is SGHNT and CDR2 is YYREEE (reference sequence). The junction had 2 bases not matched to a gene; V was cut back by 3 bases and J by 6 bases. The CDR3 extends over 14 amino acids. This chain's CDR3 is CASSWDRGDEKLFF. DNA for the CDR3: TGTGCCAGCAGCTGGGACAGGGGCGATGAAAAACTGTTTTTT.

The CDR3 protein is CSVGRTGDTQYF. As DNA, the CDR3 is TGCAGCGTTGGGCGAACTGGAGATACGCAGTATTTT. The chain is built from TRBV29-1 and TRBJ2-3; no definite D call. The germline CDR1 and CDR2 sequences are SQVTM and ANQGSEA. Trimming removed 4 bases at V and 5 bases at J, with 10 bases between. The CDR3 consists of 12 residues.

This clone was counted ten times or more. The chain carries TRBV28 and TRBJ2-5, with 8 bases aligning to TRBD2. The V segment lost 1 base and the J segment 3 bases; nucleotides outside the gene matches: 13. The CDR3 sequence is 18 residues long. Germline V CDR1 and CDR2: MDHEN, SYDVKM. This CDR3 is CASSLYPSGVSGKETQYF. The CDR3, as DNA: TGTGCCAGCAGTTTATACCCCTCCGGGGTTAGCGGGAAAGAGACCCAGTACTTC.

The chain links TRBV19 to TRBJ1-4; no reliable D call. With 6 bases removed from V and 7 bases from J, the gap between germline ends came to 18 bases. This CDR3 has 15 amino acids. Per the germline V gene, CDR1 is LNHDA and CDR2 is SQIVND (reference sequence). The CDR3 DNA reads as TGTGCCAGTAGGTGGACCTCCATCCCCAGTGAAAAACTGTTTTTT. This sequence encodes CASRWTSIPSEKLFF.

This clone turned up a few times. This chain links TRBV19 with TRBJ2-2, with TRBD2 identical over 7 bases. The CDR3 has 14 residues. Germline values: CDR1 LNHDA, CDR2 SQIVND (reference sequence). With 3 bases clipped from V and 6 bases from J, the junction kept 4 bases outside the gene matches. For the CDR3, the DNA is TGTGCCAGTAGTATTGGGAGGGAGGCCGGGGAGCTGTTTTTT. Protein: CASSIGREAGELFF.

This chain joins TRBV7-9 and TRBJ2-7, with 9 bases lining up with TRBD1. The CDR3 contains 17 residues. V dropped 5 bases and J dropped 2; count of bases not matched to a gene: 13. Germline V gene sequence: CDR1 SEHNR, CDR2 FQNEAQ (reference sequence). DNA for the CDR3: TGTGCCAGCAGCCGAGGGGGGACAGGGTATTCCCCCTACGAGCAGTACTTC. Translated: CASSRGGTGYSPYEQYF. Looking up the rest from reference TRBV7-9 and TRBJ2-7 gives the full variable domain: DTGVSQNPRHKITKRGQNVTFRCDPISEHNRLYWYRQTLGQGPEFLTYFQNEAQLEKSRLLSDRFSAERPKGSFSTLEIQRTEQGDSAMYLCASSRGGTGYSPYEQYFGPGTRLTVT.

The V and J genes are TRBV5-6 and TRBJ1-1; a possible D gene is TRBD1 (5 bases). From germline, CDR1 is SGHDT and CDR2 YYEEEE. V lost 9 bases, J lost 1 base, and 19 bases lay in between. The CDR3 loop spans 15 amino acids. The CDR3 nucleotides read TGTGCCACCGCCGGGTTAGGGGAAAAGAACACTGAAGCTTTCTTT. It is translated as CATAGLGEKNTEAFF.

There are many counts of this clone. The V call is TRBV6-6, the J call TRBJ1-2; 9 bases map to TRBD1. The V segment lost 5 bases and the J segment 7 bases; nucleotides outside the gene matches: 14. The CDR3 consists of 16 residues. CDR1 is MNHNY, CDR2 SVGAGI, per germline (reference sequence). This chain's CDR3 is CASSPNHPGQGPGYTF. For the CDR3, the DNA is TGTGCCAGCAGTCCAAACCACCCGGGACAGGGACCTGGCTACACCTTC.

This clone was recorded once. The chain employs TRBV5-4 and TRBJ2-7; TRBD2 agrees at 12 bases. The germline V gene has CDR1 SGHNT and CDR2 YYREEE (reference sequence). The CDR3 contains 17 residues. V was pared by 0 bases and J by 1 base, with 5 bases of the junction left unmatched. The CDR3 sequence is CASSLGVGLAGSYEQYF. The DNA of the CDR3 is TGTGCCAGCAGCTTGGGAGTGGGACTAGCGGGTTCCTACGAGCAGTACTTC.

Concerning this clone: The junction differs from germline at one of its ends, possibly a read error. The gene calls are TRBV28 and TRBJ1-2; tentative D call: TRBD1 (6 bases). CDR3 length: 16 amino acids. Germline CDR1 is MDHEN and CDR2 is SYDVKM. The CDR3: CASRLSPSGGGYGYTF. For the CDR3, the DNA is TGTGCCAGCAGGTTATCCCCGTCCGGGGGCGGGTATGGCTACACCTTC.

The V and J genes are TRBV5-6 and TRBJ2-3; a weak D match, TRBD2 (6 bases). The V gene lost 6 bases and the J gene lost 9 bases, with 23 bases spanning the gap. The CDR3 loop spans 15 amino acids. The germline V gene encodes CDR1 SGHDT and CDR2 YYEEEE. The CDR3 region is CASTEVYWGAGTQYF. The CDR3 DNA reads as TGTGCCAGCACCGAGGTCTATTGGGGAGCGGGCACGCAGTATTTT.

The chain employs TRBV7-2 and TRBJ2-7, with D possibly matching TRBD2 (6 bases). The germline gives CDR1 SGHTA, CDR2 FQGNSA. The CDR3 has 14 residues. Trimming shortened V by 2 bases and J by 3 bases, and 11 bases separated the two germline ends. CDR3 sequence (DNA): TGTGCCAGCAGCTTATGGAGGGCTGGCTACGAGCAGTACTTC. As protein: CASSLWRAGYEQYF.